Listed below are T cell receptor beta chains from one sample, sequenced in a study of shared clonotypes between healthy human individuals. Only in-frame clones appear in the TCRdb table, and some are missing; sequencing was by immunoSEQ multiplex PCR. The table lists 2 million to 2.5 million clones, about 94% of them singletons. The sequenced sample consisted of naive CD4+ T cells sorted from blood. These receptors all stem from a man in his late teens or twenties in good health. The CDR3 runs from the conserved cysteine through the conserved F or W. Each record gives: V gene, D gene, J gene, clone size, CDR3 DNA, CDR3 protein. A D gene is named only where the DNA matches it firmly. The size entry is marked missing in some rows and otherwise reads once, few, many or a size class.

V: TRBV27; D: .; J: TRBJ1-2; size: .; DNA: TGTGCCAGCAGTGAGGGACGTTGGGGTGGCTACACCTTC; CDR3: CASSEGRWGGYTF
V: TRBV19; D: .; J: TRBJ1-5; size: .; DNA: TGTGCCAGTAGTGTCTCAAGGGGAGGCAATCAGCCCCAGCATTTT; CDR3: CASSVSRGGNQPQHF
V: TRBV4-2; D: .; J: TRBJ2-3; size: .; DNA: TGTGCCAGCAGCCAAGTGGGTGGGGCTAGCACAGATACGCAGTATTTT; CDR3: CASSQVGGASTDTQYF
V: TRBV7-2; D: .; J: TRBJ1-2; size: .; DNA: TGTGCCAGCAGCCAACCCCCTGGGGGGGGCTACACCTTC; CDR3: CASSQPPGGGYTF
V: TRBV5-1; D: .; J: TRBJ1-1; size: once; DNA: TGCGCCAGCAGCTTTCACGGGAAAAGAGACACTGAAGCTTTCTTT; CDR3: CASSFHGKRDTEAFF
V: TRBV5-6; D: .; J: TRBJ1-5; size: .; DNA: TGTGCCAGCAGCTTCGGATTGAGCAATCAGCCCCAGCATTTT; CDR3: CASSFGLSNQPQHF
V: TRBV4-1; D: TRBD1; J: TRBJ2-1; size: .; DNA: TGCGCCAGCAGCCAGGGACAGGGCTCCTACAATGAGCAGTTCTTC; CDR3: CASSQGQGSYNEQFF
V: TRBV4-1; D: TRBD2; J: TRBJ2-7; size: .; DNA: TGCGCCAGCAGCCAAGTTGGAGCGGGAGGACCGAAGCAGTACTTC; CDR3: CASSQVGAGGPKQYF
V: TRBV30; D: .; J: TRBJ1-2; size: .; DNA: TGTGCCTGGAGTGTCCCCGGGACGGGGTATGGCTACACCTTC; CDR3: CAWSVPGTGYGYTF
V: TRBV10-3; D: TRBD2; J: TRBJ2-3; size: .; DNA: TGTGCCATCAGTGCGGGGACTAGCGGGAGATCTGATCCAGATACGCAGTATTTT; CDR3: CAISAGTSGRSDPDTQYF
V: TRBV7-9; D: .; J: TRBJ2-6; size: .; DNA: TGTGCCAGCAGCTTATTTGGGGCCTCGGCCAACGTCCTGACTTTC; CDR3: CASSLFGASANVLTF
V: TRBV6-6; D: .; J: TRBJ1-2; size: .; DNA: TGTGCCAGCAACCTTCGGGAGTATGGCTACACCTTC; CDR3: CASNLREYGYTF
V: TRBV6-6; D: TRBD2; J: TRBJ2-7; size: .; DNA: TGTGCCAGCAGTTACCCGACTAGCGGGGTTTACGAGCAGTACTTC; CDR3: CASSYPTSGVYEQYF
V: TRBV11-2; D: TRBD1; J: TRBJ1-6; size: .; DNA: TGTGCCAGCAGTCATGGCCGGGACAGGGTTTCACCCCTCCACTTT; CDR3: CASSHGRDRVSPLHF
V: TRBV6-1; D: .; J: TRBJ1-6; size: .; DNA: TGTGCCAGCAGTGTAGACACAGACTATAATTCACCCCTCCACTTT; CDR3: CASSVDTDYNSPLHF
V: TRBV10-3; D: .; J: TRBJ2-5; size: .; DNA: TGTGCCATCAGTGAAAGCCTGGAAGGGACCCAGTACTTC; CDR3: CAISESLEGTQYF
V: TRBV18; D: TRBD2; J: TRBJ2-5; size: .; DNA: TGTGCCAGCTCACCCACGGGCCTAGCGGGATCGGAGACCCAGTACTTC; CDR3: CASSPTGLAGSETQYF
V: TRBV14; D: TRBD2; J: TRBJ2-3; size: .; DNA: TGTGCCAGCAGCCCGAGTCGCATAGCGGGAGGGCCCGTCACAGATACGCAGTATTTT; CDR3: CASSPSRIAGGPVTDTQYF
V: TRBV30; D: .; J: TRBJ1-1; size: .; DNA: TGTGCCTGGAGTGACCCAAGAAGGGGTGGCACTGAAGCTTTCTTT; CDR3: CAWSDPRRGGTEAFF
V: TRBV6-6; D: TRBD1; J: TRBJ1-1; size: .; DNA: TGTGCCAGCAGTTCTTCAGGGGGTGCCACTGAAGCTTTCTTT; CDR3: CASSSSGGATEAFF
V: TRBV5-4; D: TRBD1; J: TRBJ1-2; size: .; DNA: TGTGCCAGCAGCCGACAGGGGGCGCCCTATGATGGCTACACCTTC; CDR3: CASSRQGAPYDGYTF
V: TRBV11-2; D: .; J: TRBJ2-7; size: .; DNA: TGTGCCAGCAGCACCCGACAGGCCTACTCCTACGAGCAGTACTTC; CDR3: CASSTRQAYSYEQYF
V: TRBV11-2; D: TRBD1; J: TRBJ2-5; size: .; DNA: TGTGCCAGCAGCCATGGGACAGGGGAGGAGACCCAGTACTTC; CDR3: CASSHGTGEETQYF
V: TRBV6-5; D: TRBD1; J: TRBJ1-5; size: few; DNA: TGTGCCAGCAGTCGGACAGGGAGATTGGATCAGCCCCAGCATTTT; CDR3: CASSRTGRLDQPQHF
V: TRBV7-2; D: .; J: TRBJ2-5; size: .; DNA: TGTGCCAGCAGCCCCTCTAGCGCCCAAGAGACCCAGTACTTC; CDR3: CASSPSSAQETQYF
V: TRBV6-6; D: .; J: TRBJ1-5; size: .; DNA: TGTGCCAGCAGTTACTCGTACGGCCTCGGGCCCCAGCATTTT; CDR3: CASSYSYGLGPQHF
V: TRBV28; D: TRBD1; J: TRBJ2-3; size: .; DNA: TGTGCCAGCAGTTTCGGACAGGGCAGGACAGATACGCAGTATTTT; CDR3: CASSFGQGRTDTQYF
V: TRBV6-5; D: .; J: TRBJ1-2; size: once; DNA: TGTGCCACCACCTTGGGGGTTAACTATGGCTACACCTTC; CDR3: CATTLGVNYGYTF
V: TRBV2; D: TRBD1; J: TRBJ1-6; size: .; DNA: TGTGCCAGCAGTTTGACAGGGGAAGGGTCACCCCTCCACTTT; CDR3: CASSLTGEGSPLHF
V: TRBV4-1; D: TRBD2; J: TRBJ2-7; size: once; DNA: TGCGCCAGCAGCCAAATGGGACTAGCGGGAGGCGAGCAGTACTTC; CDR3: CASSQMGLAGGEQYF
V: TRBV5-8; D: TRBD2; J: TRBJ2-1; size: .; DNA: TGTGCCAGCAGCGGGACTAGCGGGGCTTACAATGAGCAGTTCTTC; CDR3: CASSGTSGAYNEQFF
V: TRBV6-6; D: .; J: TRBJ1-2; size: .; DNA: TGTGCCAGCAGTTACTCTCCCAGACACTTGGGGTATGGCTACACCTTC; CDR3: CASSYSPRHLGYGYTF
V: TRBV6-6; D: .; J: TRBJ2-1; size: once; DNA: TGTGCCAGCCGAGGGGAGTACAATGAGCAGTTCTTC; CDR3: CASRGEYNEQFF
V: TRBV6-6; D: .; J: TRBJ2-2; size: .; DNA: TGTGCTCTAGGGGACACGAACACCGGGGAGCTGTTTTTT; CDR3: CALGDTNTGELFF
V: TRBV7-3; D: TRBD2; J: TRBJ2-5; size: .; DNA: TGTGCCAGCAGCCTGGGGGCTAGCGGGGAAGGAGAGACCCAGTACTTC; CDR3: CASSLGASGEGETQYF
V: TRBV6-1; D: .; J: TRBJ2-7; size: once; DNA: TGTGCCAGCAGTGTAACAGGTTCCTACGAGCAGTACTTC; CDR3: CASSVTGSYEQYF
V: TRBV6-6; D: .; J: TRBJ2-7; size: .; DNA: TGTGCCAGCAGTCTCCGGGACGACGAGCAGTACTTC; CDR3: CASSLRDDEQYF
V: TRBV6-1; D: TRBD1; J: TRBJ1-3; size: .; DNA: TGTGCCAGCAGTGAACCAGGGACAGGGGGGCGAAACACCATATATTTT; CDR3: CASSEPGTGGRNTIYF
V: TRBV7-6; D: .; J: TRBJ2-7; size: .; DNA: TGTGCCAGCAGCTTAGGAGGAGGGGCCACCTCCTACGAGCAGTACTTC; CDR3: CASSLGGGATSYEQYF
V: TRBV7-9; D: .; J: TRBJ2-7; size: .; DNA: TGTGCCAGCAGGCCAATGGGAACAGTCACCTACGAGCAGTACTTC; CDR3: CASRPMGTVTYEQYF
V: TRBV18; D: .; J: TRBJ2-5; size: once; DNA: TGTGCCAGCTCACCACTCGGCGGGGCCCCTCAAGAGACCCAGTACTTC; CDR3: CASSPLGGAPQETQYF
V: TRBV4-1; D: TRBD1; J: TRBJ1-2; size: .; DNA: TGCGCCAGCAGCCAACCAGGACAGGGCATTGGTGGCTACACCTTC; CDR3: CASSQPGQGIGGYTF
V: TRBV18; D: TRBD1; J: TRBJ1-1; size: .; DNA: TGTGCCAGCTCACCACCTACAGGGGAGGCCACTGAAGCTTTCTTT; CDR3: CASSPPTGEATEAFF
V: TRBV19; D: TRBD1; J: TRBJ2-5; size: .; DNA: TGTGCCAGTAGTAGAGGAGGACAGGGGGCGGGGGAGACCCAGTACTTC; CDR3: CASSRGGQGAGETQYF